This T cell receptor (beta chain) came from a study of molecular identifiers for immune sequencing clone quantification. Findings of the study overall: Reportedly, one cell's Jurkat TCR RNA was detected within 1,100,000 naive CD8 cells. Highly expanded clone sizes could end up underestimated if a barcode were shared by identical TCR molecules.

Notes on this clonotype: The target antigen is unknown.

Making the bulk TCR libraries relied on previously described methods and listed TCR primers. Via MiXCR, TCRdb re-called the PCR reads, giving one row per CDR3 protein. The profile shows about 500,000 distinct CDR3 sequences, over 20% of them singletons. The sample comprised naive CD8+ T cells from blood, with Jurkat cell RNA spiked in. Documented subset: FACS-sorted CD8+CD4-CCR7+CD45RA+ naive T cells. The receptor comes from a human donor in good health. Some libraries in this study had Jurkat cell RNA spiked in.

CDR3 coding DNA: TGTGCCAGCAGTTACTCCGACCTAGCGGGAAGCGCAGATACGCAGTATTTT. It codes for CASSYSDLAGSADTQYF. The V and J genes are TRBV6-5 and TRBJ2-3; TRBD2 aligns across 9 bases. In germline, CDR1 is MNHEY, CDR2 SVGAGI. V lost 0 bases, J lost 4 bases, and 8 bases stayed unmatched. The CDR3 has 17 residues.